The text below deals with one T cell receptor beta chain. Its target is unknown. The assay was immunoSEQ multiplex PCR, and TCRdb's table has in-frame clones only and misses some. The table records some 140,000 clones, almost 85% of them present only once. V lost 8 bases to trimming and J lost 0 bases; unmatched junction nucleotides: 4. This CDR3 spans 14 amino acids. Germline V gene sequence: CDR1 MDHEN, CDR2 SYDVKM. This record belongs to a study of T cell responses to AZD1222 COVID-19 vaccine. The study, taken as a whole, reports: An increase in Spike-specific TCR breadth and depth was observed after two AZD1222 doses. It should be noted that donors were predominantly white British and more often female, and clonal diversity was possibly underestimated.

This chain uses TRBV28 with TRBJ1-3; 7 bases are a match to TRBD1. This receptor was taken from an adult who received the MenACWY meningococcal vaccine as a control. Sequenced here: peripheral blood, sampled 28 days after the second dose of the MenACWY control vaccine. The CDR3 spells CASLGGLSGNTIYF. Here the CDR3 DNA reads TGTGCCAGCTTAGGGGGCCTCTCTGGAAACACCATATATTTT.